The table lists the clone carrying this T cell receptor beta chain with a count of one. Its specificity is not known. The data were obtained in a study of T cell responses to AZD1222 COVID-19 vaccine. On the study more broadly: Second-dose intervals near 4 or 12 weeks were combined. General study points: CD4 TCRs associated with vaccination spanned spike, dominating at 160-218 and 743-854. Females outnumbered males among donors, who were mostly white British; clonal diversity was possibly underestimated.

Method: immunoSEQ multiplex PCR; TCRdb's copy keeps in-frame clones and lacks some. The table records about 130,000 clones, about nine tenths of them present only once. Per germline, CDR1 SGHRS and CDR2 YFSETQ. V gave up 0 bases and J gave up 8 bases, with 14 bases separating them. This CDR3 contains 14 residues. The chain is built from TRBV5-1 and TRBJ1-2; D is undetermined. Sequencing was performed on peripheral blood, taken on day 0 of AZD1222 vaccination. The source of this sequence is an adult in good health. CDR3 protein: CASSLDGQSGGYTF. CDR3 DNA: TGCGCCAGCAGCTTGGATGGGCAGAGCGGAGGCTACACCTTC. Variable domain in full (rest from reference TRBV5-1 and TRBJ1-2): KAGVTQTPRYLIKTRGQQVTLSCSPISGHRSVSWYQQTPGQGLQFLFEYFSETQRNKGNFPGRFSGRQFSNSRSEMNVSTLELGDSALYLCASSLDGQSGGYTFGSGTRLTVV.